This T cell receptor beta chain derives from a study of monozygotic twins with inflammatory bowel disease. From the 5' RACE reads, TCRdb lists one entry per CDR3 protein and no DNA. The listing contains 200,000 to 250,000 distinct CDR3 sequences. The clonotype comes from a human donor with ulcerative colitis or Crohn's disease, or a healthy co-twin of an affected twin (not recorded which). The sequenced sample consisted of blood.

This chain's CDR3 is CASSFELRGYTF. The rearrangement joins TRBV6-1 to TRBJ1-2. Germline-derived CDR1 and CDR2 are MNHNS and SASEGT. CDR3 size: 12 residues.